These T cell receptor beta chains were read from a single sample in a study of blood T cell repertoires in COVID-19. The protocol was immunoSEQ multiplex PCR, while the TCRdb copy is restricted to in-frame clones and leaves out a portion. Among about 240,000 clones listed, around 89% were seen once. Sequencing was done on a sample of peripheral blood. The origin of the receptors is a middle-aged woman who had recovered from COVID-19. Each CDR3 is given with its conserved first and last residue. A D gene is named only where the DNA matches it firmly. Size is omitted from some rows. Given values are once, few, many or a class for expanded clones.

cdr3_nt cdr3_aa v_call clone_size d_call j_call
TGTGCCAGCAGTGACGGGAGGGAGCAGTACTTC CASSDGREQYF TRBV2 NA TRBD2 TRBJ2-7
TGTGCCTGGAGTGTGGGGGGACAGGGCGAAAAACTGTTTTTT CAWSVGGQGEKLFF TRBV30 NA TRBD1 TRBJ1-4
TGTGCCTGGTCGGGGGATAGCAATCAGCCCCAGCATTTT CAWSGDSNQPQHF TRBV30 once NA TRBJ1-5
TGTGCCAGCAGGGACCGGACAGGGGTGGTCGAAAAACTGTTTTTT CASRDRTGVVEKLFF TRBV2 NA TRBD1 TRBJ1-4
TGTGCCAGCAGCCAAGAAGGGACAGTCAACTATGGCTACACCTTC CASSQEGTVNYGYTF TRBV4-2 NA TRBD1 TRBJ1-2
TGTGCCAGCAGTTTAGAGGTCCCAGGGGCCGCTGAAGCTTTCTTT CASSLEVPGAAEAFF TRBV27 once NA TRBJ1-1
TGTGCCAGCAGCTTAGCCGTGGGGGGATACTATGGCTACACCTTC CASSLAVGGYYGYTF TRBV7-2 once NA TRBJ1-2
TGTGCCAGCTCACCAGCTACCATGAACACTGAAGCTTTCTTT CASSPATMNTEAFF TRBV18 NA NA TRBJ1-1
TGTGCCTGGAGTGCCGGACTAGCGGGAGTTCGGGAGACCCAGTACTTC CAWSAGLAGVRETQYF TRBV30 NA TRBD2 TRBJ2-5
TGTGCCAGCAGCCCCGCCGGGACTAGCGGTTACGAGCAGTACTTC CASSPAGTSGYEQYF TRBV7-2 NA TRBD2 TRBJ2-7
TGTGCCAGCAGCCAATCCGGTGGCGGGACAGCGCGATACGAGCAGTACTTC CASSQSGGGTARYEQYF TRBV16 NA NA TRBJ2-7
TGTGCCAGCAGTGTAGGGACTAGCTTTTATGAGCAGTTCTTC CASSVGTSFYEQFF TRBV6-4 NA TRBD2 TRBJ2-1
TGTGCCAGCAGCCCCGGACAGGCAGCGTCTGGAAACACCATATATTTT CASSPGQAASGNTIYF TRBV7-9 NA TRBD1 TRBJ1-3
TGTGCCACCCACCGCCAGGGTGGCACTGAAGCTTTCTTT CATHRQGGTEAFF TRBV19 NA NA TRBJ1-1
TGCGCCAGCAGCGGTAGCGGGAGGGATGAGCAGTTCTTC CASSGSGRDEQFF TRBV5-1 NA TRBD2 TRBJ2-1
TGTGCCAGCAGCCCACATGGGGCTAGCGGGACCAATGAGCAGTTCTTC CASSPHGASGTNEQFF TRBV7-3 NA TRBD2 TRBJ2-1